This T cell receptor (beta chain) appears in the sequencing data of a study of follicular helper T cells after annual influenza vaccination. Study-level findings and limits: ICOS-CD38- cTfh most often held earlier Day 7 ICOS+CD38+ clones.

Indicated time point: 2014-2015 season, 7 days after vaccination. The data were produced by immunoSEQ multiplex PCR, yet TCRdb's version contains in-frame clones alone and is incomplete. The repertoire has about 15,000 clones, around 84% of them found once; the top ten carry approximately 1.4%. CDR3 length: 15 residues. CDR1 is SGHAT, CDR2 FQDESV, per germline (reference sequence). Trimming cost V 5 bases and J 7 bases, with 15 bases left between them. Remarks on this clone: No antigen is known for it.

The input for sequencing was CXCR5+ CD38- circulating T follicular helper cells from blood, taken 7 days after influenza vaccination. Subset reported: circulating Tfh, non-naive CD4+CXCR5+PD-1+ (ICOS+CD38+ or ICOS-CD38-). This clonotype originated in an adult who received the influenza vaccine. The rearrangement uses TRBV11-1 and TRBJ1-6; TRBD1 might be the D (6 bases). This CDR3 reads CASSLSDGQNSPLHF. The CDR3 DNA follows: TGTGCCAGCAGCCTATCGGACGGACAGAATTCACCCCTCCACTTT.